These T cell receptor beta chains were read from a single sample in a study of blood T cell repertoires in COVID-19. Assay: immunoSEQ multiplex PCR; the TCRdb copy retains only in-frame clones and omits some. Of around 200,000 clones detected, approximately 90% appear once; the ten largest clones hold around 6.5%. The sample was peripheral blood. The receptor source for this set is a woman of 80 years or more in a cohort sampled during active or convalescent COVID-19. CDR3s include the opening cysteine and the closing phenylalanine or tryptophan. D genes are given only for firm matches. Expanded clones are given a class, and other clones once, few, many or no size at all.

d_call clone_size j_call cdr3_length v_call cdr3_aa cdr3_nt
. . TRBJ2-6 16 TRBV7-2 CASSLGPGSGANVLTF TGTGCCAGCAGCTTAGGACCAGGCTCTGGGGCCAACGTCCTGACTTTC
. . TRBJ1-4 13 TRBV29-1 CSGRGDSGEKLFF TGCAGCGGCAGAGGGGACTCTGGTGAAAAACTGTTTTTT
. . TRBJ1-2 15 TRBV3-1/TRBV3-2 CASSPARARNYGYTF TGTGCCAGCAGCCCCGCCCGAGCCCGTAACTATGGCTACACCTTC
. . TRBJ2-2 11 TRBV3-1/TRBV3-2 CATTQGGELFF TGTGCCACTACCCAGGGGGGGGAGCTGTTTTTT
. few TRBJ1-1 15 TRBV3-1/TRBV3-2 CASSHGGRANTEAFF TGTGCCAGCAGCCATGGGGGCAGGGCAAACACTGAAGCTTTCTTT
. . TRBJ1-1 13 TRBV21-1 CARVREKNTEAFF TGTGCCCGGGTACGAGAAAAGAACACTGAAGCTTTCTTT
TRBD2 . TRBJ2-1 17 TRBV19 CASSIGGTSGSYNEQFF TGTGCCAGTAGTATAGGCGGGACTAGCGGGAGCTACAATGAGCAGTTCTTC
TRBD1 . TRBJ1-3 14 TRBV4-1 CASSGGTGGNTIYF TGCGCCAGCAGTGGGGGGACAGGCGGAAACACCATATATTTT
. . TRBJ1-1 15 TRBV2 CASSPGSEGNTEAFF TGTGCCAGCAGCCCCGGGTCGGAGGGTAACACTGAAGCTTTCTTT
. . TRBJ1-1 15 TRBV4-1 CASSQSGIENTEAFF TGCGCCAGCAGCCAATCAGGGATCGAGAACACTGAAGCTTTCTTT
TRBD1 . TRBJ1-5 14 TRBV18 CASSPRQTGEPQHF TGTGCCAGCTCACCGCGACAGACAGGGGAGCCCCAGCATTTT
. . TRBJ1-4 14 TRBV5-1 CASSLVSTNEKLFF TGCGCCAGCAGCCTAGTATCGACTAATGAAAAACTGTTTTTT
. . TRBJ1-2 12 TRBV29-1 CSVVSFNYGYTF TGCAGCGTTGTTAGTTTTAACTATGGCTACACCTTC
TRBD1 once TRBJ1-5 14 TRBV3-1/TRBV3-2 CASGGRGLGQPQHF TGTGCCAGCGGGGGCAGGGGGCTGGGACAGCCCCAGCATTTT
. . TRBJ2-3 16 TRBV28 CASSLSLGRGTDTQYF TGTGCCAGCAGTTTATCTTTAGGCAGGGGCACAGATACGCAGTATTTT
. . TRBJ2-7 16 TRBV11-3 CASSLGEWAPSYEQYF TGTGCCAGCAGCTTAGGAGAGTGGGCCCCCTCCTACGAGCAGTACTTC
. . TRBJ2-3 18 TRBV7-2 CASSPVVASDRFTDTQYF TGTGCCAGCAGCCCCGTCGTTGCCAGCGACCGTTTCACAGATACGCAGTATTTT
TRBD2 . TRBJ2-1 16 TRBV5-1 CASSLVLAGAYNEQFF TGCGCCAGCAGCTTGGTACTAGCGGGGGCCTACAATGAGCAGTTCTTC
TRBD1 . TRBJ1-2 13 TRBV12-3/TRBV12-4 CASSSGQGYGYTF TGTGCCAGCAGTTCGGGACAGGGCTATGGCTACACCTTC
. . TRBJ1-1 12 TRBV7-2 CASSLDRWQAFF TGTGCCAGCAGCTTAGACCGCTGGCAGGCTTTCTTT
. . TRBJ1-5 14 TRBV27 CASRSGASNQPQHF TGTGCCAGCAGATCCGGTGCTAGCAATCAGCCCCAGCATTTT
TRBD1 . TRBJ2-7 15 TRBV7-2 CASSLDHRGPYEQYF TGTGCCAGCAGCTTAGACCACAGGGGCCCCTACGAGCAGTACTTC
. few TRBJ2-1 16 TRBV7-8 CASSSRTGSSYNEQFF TGTGCCAGCAGCTCTCGAACAGGGAGCTCCTACAATGAGCAGTTCTTC
. . TRBJ2-1 15 TRBV5-1 CASSDRQPQYNEQFF TGCGCCAGCAGCGACCGACAGCCACAGTACAATGAGCAGTTCTTC
. . TRBJ2-1 14 TRBV10-2 CAGGSSTFNDEQFF TGCGCCGGAGGGAGCTCAACCTTTAACGATGAGCAGTTCTTC
. . TRBJ2-5 15 TRBV6-5 CASGGKRGSGETQYF TGTGCCAGCGGGGGAAAACGGGGGAGTGGGGAGACCCAGTACTTC
. . TRBJ2-2 14 TRBV5-6 CASSLGQGGGELFF TGTGCCAGCAGCTTGGGACAGGGAGGCGGGGAGCTGTTTTTT
. . TRBJ1-2 14 TRBV3-1/TRBV3-2 CASSYRGGADGYTF TGTGCCAGCAGCTACCGTGGAGGCGCCGATGGCTACACCTTC
. . TRBJ2-7 14 TRBV2 CASSESQEYYEQYF TGTGCCAGCAGTGAATCACAGGAGTACTACGAGCAGTACTTC
TRBD1 . TRBJ2-7 19 TRBV5-6 CASSSHRGEGPRWNYEQYF TGTGCCAGCAGCTCTCACAGGGGTGAAGGGCCCCGGTGGAACTACGAGCAGTACTTC
. . TRBJ2-2 16 TRBV28 CASSLWGATNTGELFF TGTGCCAGCAGTTTATGGGGGGCGACGAACACCGGGGAGCTGTTTTTT
. . TRBJ1-2 12 TRBV29-1 CSVGGQGMGYTF TGCAGCGTTGGGGGGCAAGGCATGGGCTACACCTTC
. . TRBJ2-3 15 TRBV10-3 CAIRPPGTSTDTQYF TGTGCCATCAGACCCCCGGGGACTAGCACAGATACGCAGTATTTT
. . TRBJ1-3 14 TRBV7-9 CASSLAALQGTIYF TGTGCCAGCAGCTTAGCGGCATTGCAGGGAACCATATATTTT
. . TRBJ1-4 13 TRBV7-9 CASSSRENEKLFF TGTGCCAGCAGCTCGAGGGAAAATGAAAAACTGTTTTTT
. . TRBJ1-6 16 TRBV4-3 CASSQGGDGYNSPLHF TGCGCCAGCAGCCAAGGGGGGGACGGGTATAATTCACCCCTCCACTTT
TRBD2 once TRBJ2-3 15 TRBV9 CASSRLAGGPDTQYF TGTGCCAGCAGTCGATTAGCGGGAGGGCCAGATACGCAGTATTTT
. . TRBJ1-3 15 TRBV6-5 CASRQTNRSGNTIYF TGTGCCAGCAGACAGACAAACCGCTCTGGAAACACCATATATTTT
. few TRBJ1-2 12 TRBV5-1 CASSLQLYGYTF TGCGCCAGCAGCTTACAGCTCTATGGCTACACCTTC
. . TRBJ1-6 12 TRBV30 CAWNFYNSPLHF TGTGCCTGGAACTTTTACAATTCACCCCTCCACTTT
TRBD1 . TRBJ1-2 13 TRBV7-9 CASSSQGGPGYTF TGTGCCAGCAGCTCTCAAGGGGGCCCAGGCTACACCTTC
TRBD2 once TRBJ2-7 16 TRBV6-5 CASSYSILSGGFEQYF TGTGCCAGCAGTTACTCGATACTAAGCGGGGGGTTTGAGCAGTACTTC
TRBD1 . TRBJ1-2 13 TRBV10-2 CASRDRGGYGYTF TGCGCCAGCAGGGACAGGGGTGGCTATGGCTACACCTTC
. . TRBJ1-1 13 TRBV10-3 CAITGTTNTEAFF TGTGCCATTACCGGGACAACGAATACTGAAGCTTTCTTT
. . TRBJ1-3 14 TRBV5-4 CASSLYSSGNTIYF TGTGCCAGCAGCCTTTATTCCTCTGGAAACACCATATATTTT
TRBD1 . TRBJ2-5 13 TRBV5-6 CASSLRGKETQYF TGTGCCAGCAGCCTCAGGGGGAAAGAGACCCAGTACTTC
. . TRBJ1-5 14 TRBV24-1 CATSEGYSNQPQHF TGTGCCACCAGTGAGGGCTATAGCAATCAGCCCCAGCATTTT
. . TRBJ1-2 13 TRBV3-1/TRBV3-2 CASSQTGEGGYTF TGTGCCAGCAGCCAAACAGGAGAAGGTGGCTACACCTTC
TRBD1 . TRBJ1-2 14 TRBV6-2/TRBV6-3 CASSSLGQGGGYTF TGTGCCAGCAGTTCCCTGGGACAGGGTGGTGGCTACACCTTC
. few TRBJ2-3 16 TRBV9 CASSAQGSTRTDTQYF TGTGCCAGCAGCGCTCAGGGGTCGACCCGCACAGATACGCAGTATTTT